These 10 T cell receptor beta chains were all obtained from the same sample, sequenced in a study of blood T cell repertoires in COVID-19 (dated by TCRdb to 2020 to 2022). Receptors were amplified or captured by the immunoSEQ multiplex PCR assay. As stored in TCRdb, this immuneACCESS dataset retains in-frame rearrangements with V and J assigned. A fraction of the clones does not appear; measured against another copy, unresolved V genes explain less than half of the discrepancy, and the remainder lacks a known reason. The sample includes 80,000 to 100,000 clones, with about 86% observed a single time. The ten largest clones capture under 15% of the sample. Sequences were obtained from peripheral blood. These receptors originate from a woman aged 55-69 years in a cohort sampled during active or convalescent COVID-19.

The chain is built from TRBV4-1 and TRBJ2-7, with 14 bases identical to TRBD2. The V and J ends lost 4 bases and 2 bases, in that order; junction bases with no gene match: 10. Germline V gene data show CDR1 as MGHRA and CDR2 as YSYEKL. The CDR3 is 18 amino acids. The DNA of the CDR3 is TGCGCCAGCAGCCTGGGACTAGCGGGGGCCTTGGGGACCTACGAGCAGTACTTC. Translation gives CASSLGLAGALGTYEQYF.

The chain combines TRBV6-5 with TRBJ2-7; 8 bases are a match to TRBD1. The CDR3 loop spans 15 amino acids. Germline lookup yields CDR1 MNHEY and CDR2 SVGAGI. V lost 6 bases to trimming and J lost 3 bases; unmatched junction nucleotides: 10. In nucleotides, the CDR3 is TGTGCCAGCAGACCCGGGACAGGCCAATTCTACGAGCAGTACTTC. Translation gives CASRPGTGQFYEQYF.

This clone has just one count. The rearrangement joins TRBV5-1 to TRBJ2-1; 8 positions agree with TRBD2. Germline lookup yields CDR1 SGHRS and CDR2 YFSETQ. The CDR3 consists of 18 residues. The J segment lost 4 bases and the V segment lost 4 bases, leaving 16 bases of the junction unmatched. The CDR3 loop reads CASSIPFGAGGGYNEQFF. As DNA, the CDR3 is TGCGCCAGCAGCATACCCTTCGGGGCGGGGGGCGGATACAATGAGCAGTTCTTC.

The chain has TRBV29-1 and TRBJ2-7, with D perhaps TRBD1 (5 bases). CDR1 and CDR2 from the germline V gene are SQVTM and ANQGSEA. CDR3 length: 13 residues. The V end lost 5 bases, the J end lost 0 bases, and 11 bases lay between the germline ends. CDR3 loop: CSVTRANSYEQYF. The CDR3 DNA is TGCAGCGTTACCAGGGCCAACTCCTACGAGCAGTACTTC.

The chain joins TRBV25-1 to TRBJ1-5, with 9 positions matching TRBD1. CDR3 size: 16 residues. Trimming at V came to 4 bases and at J to 6 bases, leaving 10 bases not matched to a gene. The germline CDR1 and CDR2 sequences are MGHDK and SYGVNS. The CDR3 DNA reads as TGTGCCAGCAGTGCCGCCGGGACAGGGAGGGGTCAGCCCCAGCATTTT. It translates to CASSAAGTGRGQPQHF.

The chain couples TRBV3-1 (or the pseudogene TRBV3-2) to TRBJ1-1; a possible D gene is TRBD1 (6 bases). The germline V gene has CDR1 LGHDT and CDR2 YNNKEL (reference sequence). This CDR3 region has 14 residues. The V end was cut by 4 bases, the J end by 3 bases, with 12 bases between. CDR3 DNA sequence: TGTGCCAGCAGCCCCGGACAGCCACACACTGAAGCTTTCTTT. Its protein product is CASSPGQPHTEAFF.

This clone was seen once. The chain combines TRBV6-2 or TRBV6-3 with TRBJ1-1, with D possibly TRBD1 on 5 matching bases. The V gene's germline CDR1 is MNHEY and CDR2 SVGEGT. Deletions cut 0 bases from V and 2 bases from J, with 7 bases between. CDR3 length equals 14 residues. CDR3 sequence: CASSYSGGNTEAFF. The CDR3 DNA follows: TGTGCCAGCAGTTACTCGGGGGGTAACACTGAAGCTTTCTTT.

The V gene is TRBV5-1, the J gene TRBJ2-5; the D gene is possibly TRBD2 (6 bases). CDR3 size: 14 residues. Germline values: CDR1 SGHRS, CDR2 YFSETQ. Trimming shortened V by 7 bases and J by 5 bases, and 18 bases separated the two germline ends. The DNA of the CDR3 is TGCGCCAGCCGGCCCCCGGCAGGAGGGGAGACCCAGTACTTC. It is translated as CASRPPAGGETQYF.

The chain joins TRBV5-1 to TRBJ2-2; D may be TRBD2 (5 bases). The germline V gene encodes CDR1 SGHRS and CDR2 YFSETQ. The CDR3 is made up of 16 amino acids. The V end was cut by 1 base, the J end by 0 bases, with 10 bases between. The CDR3 sequence is CASSLFERSNTGELFF. CDR3 in DNA: TGCGCCAGCAGCTTGTTTGAGCGGTCGAACACCGGGGAGCTGTTTTTT.

This clone showed up just a few times. The rearrangement uses TRBV5-4 and TRBJ1-2; perhaps TRBD1 as D (5 bases). Per germline, CDR1 SGHNT and CDR2 YYREEE (reference sequence). V was pared by 2 bases and J by 7 bases, with 12 bases between. This CDR3 is built from 13 residues. The CDR3 DNA follows: TGTGCCAGCAGCTTCGGCAGGGCTGGTGGCTACACCTTC. Its translation is CASSFGRAGGYTF. Full variable domain (remainder filled in from reference TRBV5-4 and TRBJ1-2): ETGVTQSPTHLIKTRGQQVTLRCSSQSGHNTVSWYQQALGQGPQFIFQYYREEENGRGNFPPRFSGLQFPNYSSELNVNALELDDSALYLCASSFGRAGGYTFGSGTRLTVV.